This T cell receptor beta chain was found in a study of blood T cell repertoires in COVID-19. The wider study: Some COVID-19 samples were acute and others convalescent; all came from the United States, Italy and Spain. Sources were T cells, B-cell-depleted T cells, or PBMCs; the material itself was cDNA or gDNA.

Trimming took 5 bases from V and 7 from J; bases not matched to a gene: 7. Germline V gene data show CDR1 as SGHAT and CDR2 as FQNNGV. This CDR3 is 13 amino acids long. Clones were sequenced by immunoSEQ multiplex PCR, and TCRdb holds only the in-frame ones, with some missing. The data contain roughly 80,000 clones, 85% to 95% of them seen just once; the ten biggest clones take up 1.5% to 2%. The sample consisted of peripheral blood. This chain uses TRBV11-2 with TRBJ1-1; 7 nucleotides line up with TRBD1. The receptor was derived from a man aged 55 to 69 with acute or convalescent COVID-19. The CDR3, as DNA: TGTGCCAGCAGCCCCGAGCCAGGGGGTGAAGCTTTCTTT. It encodes CASSPEPGGEAFF.